These 4 T cell receptor beta chains were sequenced from one sample in a study of T cells after yellow fever vaccination. MiXCR, applied by TCRdb to the 5' RACE reads, yields one record per CDR3 protein. Of about 150,000 distinct CDR3 sequences in the sample, 6.2% were seen once. Sequences were derived from CD4+ T cells sorted from PBMCs, sampled on the day of the first yellow fever vaccination. All receptors derive from a man aged 18 to 30 who received the YFV17D yellow fever vaccine.

In this sample, this clonotype turned up many times. The chain recombines TRBV4-2 with TRBJ1-5; TRBD1 might be the D (5 bases). V lost 0 bases and J lost 7, with 7 bases in between. The CDR3 totals 13 residues. Germline CDR1 and CDR2: LGHNA and YNFKEQ. CDR3 residues: CASSQDGGQPQHF. Written as DNA, the CDR3 is TGTGCCAGCAGCCAAGATGGGGGGCAGCCCCAGCATTTT.

This clonotype was seen at least ten times. The V and J genes are TRBV28 and TRBJ2-7, with a weak D call TRBD1 (6 bases). With 6 bases removed from V and 3 bases from J, the gap between germline ends came to 9 bases. This CDR3 spans 12 amino acids. Germline V gene lookup returns CDR1 MDHEN and CDR2 SYDVKM. The CDR3 DNA follows: TGTGCCAGCAGCCAGGACAGCTACGAGCAGTACGTC. It translates to CASSQDSYEQYV.

This clonotype was observed a handful of times. The rearrangement joins TRBV4-3 to TRBJ1-5; D gene ambiguous. Trimming removed 0 bases at V and 6 bases at J, with 12 bases between. The CDR3 extends over 15 amino acids. In germline, CDR1 is LGHNA, CDR2 YSLEER. As DNA, the CDR3 is TGCGCCAGCAGCCAAGAATACGGGAGGCGTCAGCCCCAGCATTTT. It codes for CASSQEYGRRQPQHF.

This clonotype showed up many times. This sequence joins TRBV7-2 and TRBJ2-7; possibly TRBD2 for D (5 bases). Germline assignment: CDR1 SGHTA and CDR2 FQGNSA. V lost 6 bases and J 3 bases, leaving 18 bases between the germline ends. The CDR3 runs 15 residues. CDR3 region: CASSPTPGSNYEQYV. The CDR3 DNA follows: TGTGCCAGCAGTCCAACCCCGGGGAGTAACTACGAGCAGTACGTC.